This TCR beta chain was profiled in a study of early T cells in non-severe SARS-CoV-2 infection (dated by TCRdb to about 2021). Background on the whole study: TCR sequencing used bulk RNA from unsorted whole blood, so alpha and beta chains could not be paired.

To prepare the library, 5' RACE was applied. The sequencing machine was a NextSeq 500. Unique molecular identifiers were attached to individual cDNA molecules in the TCR library protocol so that sequencing error and PCR bias could be corrected. TCR alpha and beta chains were both sequenced, and the abundances of alpha and beta sequences in each sample were closely correlated with each other. For the original study's pipeline: V gene, J gene and CDR3 annotation of TCR sequences was performed with Decombinator V4. TCRs were defined as expanded if a significant change between any two time points was detected under a Poisson model with p below 0.0001. TCR abundances were normalised to the total number of TCRs sequenced per sample and expressed as counts per million. MAIT TCRs were defined by TRAV1-2 paired with TRAJ12, TRAJ20 or TRAJ33, and iNKT TCRs by TRAV10 paired with TRAJ18. VDJdb, accessed on 1 November 2021, was searched for TCRs annotated for CMV, EBV and SARS-CoV-2, and TCRs annotated for more than one antigen were excluded. TCRdb ran its own pipeline on the public reads, namely fastp trimming at Q25 and MiXCR clone calling, and kept in-frame beta chains. Duplicate CDR3 protein sequences are folded into a single record with the most common DNA and genes. The V and J calls shown here were made by TCRdb, not taken from the authors' results. For this sample the table gives fewer than 85,000 distinct CDR3 sequences, of which around 12% were detected only once. The ten top clones hold roughly 1.2% of the sample.

Broader findings and caveats from the paper: VDJdb matching was skewed toward anti-spike CD8 responses and likely underestimated virus-specific expansions, missing private and CD4 specificities.

A case-control design nested within a healthcare worker cohort in London, UK, was used, with weekly nasopharyngeal swab PCR tests and blood sampling performed. Healthcare workers were enrolled in the week of the UK lockdown, from 23 to 31 March 2020, and were followed every week for up to roughly 16 weeks. From the cysteine through the phenylalanine, the CDR3 covers 15 amino acids. Only the CDR3 portion is preserved as DNA: 45 bases, with reading frame beginning at the first base. According to the germline V gene (reference sequence), CDR1 reads GTSNPN and CDR2 reads SVGIG. Clipping removes 4 bases from V and 4 bases from J, with 10 as the unmatched junction base count. This clonotype was observed at least ten times. The clone's antigen remains unknown. No per-base quality is available; no much larger clone lies one base away.

The clonotype comes from an adult who was a healthcare worker with PCR-confirmed SARS-CoV-2 infection or an uninfected control (not recorded which). What was sequenced was whole blood. Here the chain combines TRBV30 and TRBJ2-3; 8 junctional bases match TRBD1. The CDR3 loop reads CAWNTAGGFSDTQYF. The base sequence is TGTGCCTGGAATACGGCAGGGGGCTTCTCAGATACGCAGTATTTT. The full variable domain, completed from the reference TRBV30 and TRBJ2-3 proteins outside the CDR3, reads SQTIHQWPATLVQPVGSPLSLECTVEGTSNPNLYWYRQAAGRGLQLLFYSVGIGQISSEVPQNLSASRPQDRQFILSSKKLLLSDSGFYLCAWNTAGGFSDTQYFGPGTRLTVL.